These 32 T cell receptor beta chains share one sample of origin, sequenced in a study of control samples from healthy donors and cancer patients. Assay: immunoSEQ multiplex PCR; the TCRdb copy retains only in-frame clones and omits some. The data contain approximately 51,000 clones, roughly 80% of them singletons. Sequencing was performed on blood. These receptors came from a man aged 65 to 79 in good health.

This chain joins TRBV5-1 and TRBJ2-1, with 11 positions matching TRBD2. Germline values: CDR1 SGHRS, CDR2 YFSETQ. The ends lost 2 bases at V and 8 bases at J; junction bases unmatched: 3. There are 14 residues in the CDR3. CDR3 amino acids: CASSLVSGRDEQFF. The CDR3 region has the DNA TGCGCCAGCAGCTTAGTTAGCGGGAGGGATGAGCAGTTCTTC.

The J gene is TRBJ2-7, the V gene TRBV7-2, with D possibly TRBD2 on 5 matching bases. Germline V gives CDR1 SGHTA, CDR2 FQGNSA. CDR3 length: 15 residues. V was shortened by 1 base and J by 2 bases, with 12 bases between the two germline ends. As DNA, the CDR3 is TGTGCCAGCAGCTTAGTACGGGGTCCGCCCTACGAGCAGTACTTC. Translating gives CASSLVRGPPYEQYF.

The CDR3 is CASSYTPSVSSYNEQFF. CDR3 bases: TGTGCCAGCTCATACACCCCCTCGGTTAGCTCCTACAATGAGCAGTTCTTC. The chain employs TRBV18 and TRBJ2-1; D is ambiguous. The CDR3 sequence is 17 residues long. In germline, CDR1 is KGHSH, CDR2 LQKENI. Trimming removed 5 bases at V and 0 bases at J, with 17 bases between.

The genes are TRBV28 and TRBJ1-2; 8 nucleotides align to TRBD1. The junction had 11 bases not matched to a gene; V was cut back by 6 bases and J by 8 bases. Germline CDR1 MDHEN, CDR2 SYDVKM. CDR3 length: 14 residues. The CDR3 protein is CASREARGPGGYTF. The CDR3 DNA reads TGTGCCAGCAGAGAAGCCAGGGGGCCGGGCGGCTACACCTTC.

The V gene is TRBV12-2, the J gene TRBJ1-1. TRBV12-2 is an annotated pseudogene. CDR3 length equals 18 residues. The CDR3 loop reads CASRFPLRCELMNTEAFF. The CDR3 bases are TGTGCAAGTCGCTTCCCCTTACGTTGCGAACTGATGAACACTGAAGCTTTCTTT.

In its sample, this clone was seen a few times. V and J are TRBV13 and TRBJ2-1; D possibly corresponds to TRBD2 (5 bases). There are 15 residues in the CDR3. V lost 5 bases and J 3 bases, leaving 14 bases between the germline ends. CDR1 and CDR2 from the germline V gene are PRHDT and FYEKMQ (reference sequence). DNA for the CDR3: TGTGCCAGCAGCCCTTTGCGGGCTTTCTACAATGAGCAGTTCTTC. Residues: CASSPLRAFYNEQFF.

This clone was counted only a few times. This chain connects TRBV3-1 (or the pseudogene TRBV3-2) to TRBJ1-1; D is perhaps TRBD1 (6 bases). The ends were cut back, 6 bases at V and 0 bases at J, with 8 bases in the middle. CDR1 LGHDT and CDR2 YNNKEL come from the germline V gene (reference sequence). The CDR3 contains 13 residues. The CDR3 nucleotides are TGTGCCAGCAGTGGACAGATGAACACTGAAGCTTTCTTT. Amino acid sequence: CASSGQMNTEAFF.

This chain uses TRBV19 with TRBJ2-7; 10 nucleotides match TRBD1. V shed 4 bases and J 5 bases; nucleotides not matched to a gene: 5. The CDR3 is 14 amino acids. Germline V gene lookup returns CDR1 LNHDA and CDR2 SQIVND (reference sequence). The CDR3 DNA reads as TGTGCCAGTAGTAGACAGGGGGCTTCCGACGAGCAGTACTTC. Amino acid sequence: CASSRQGASDEQYF.

The chain joins TRBV3-1 (or the pseudogene TRBV3-2) to TRBJ1-1; D not certain. With 6 bases removed from V and 1 base from J, the gap between germline ends came to 9 bases. The germline V gene has CDR1 LGHDT and CDR2 YNNKEL (reference sequence). This CDR3 spans 13 amino acids. CDR3 bases: TGTGCCAGCAGTCTAGTTTCGAACACTGAAGCTTTCTTT. Encoded protein: CASSLVSNTEAFF.

This clone was counted between two and nine times. This sequence joins TRBV30 and TRBJ1-2, with TRBD1 matching 10 bases. The ends lost 1 base at V and 7 bases at J; junction bases unmatched: 6. CDR3 length: 14 amino acids. Germline V gene data show CDR1 as GTSNPN and CDR2 as SVGIG (reference sequence). The CDR3 spells CAWSGDRGQSGYTF. CDR3 coding DNA: TGTGCCTGGAGTGGAGACAGGGGGCAGAGTGGCTACACCTTC.

This clone was counted between two and nine times. The V call is TRBV27, the J call TRBJ2-2; D unclear. This CDR3 is built from 13 residues. Trimming took 5 bases from V and 3 from J, leaving 7 bases between them. CDR1 and CDR2 from the germline V gene are MNHEY and SMNVEV (reference sequence). The DNA for the CDR3 is TGTGCCAGCAGTCCGGACCACACCGGGGAGCTGTTTTTT. It yields the protein CASSPDHTGELFF.

This clone showed up just once. This CDR3 is also generated by other DNA sequences in the sample. The V gene is TRBV5-1, the J gene TRBJ1-5; D is uncertain. Trimming stripped 1 base from V and 0 bases from J, with 8 bases between. The CDR3 totals 15 residues. Germline CDR1 reads SGHRS; CDR2 reads YFSETQ. For the CDR3, the DNA is TGCGCCAGCAGCTTGCTCGGTAATAGCAATCAGCCCCAGCATTTT. It codes for CASSLLGNSNQPQHF.

The chain employs TRBV7-3 and TRBJ2-2, with 9 bases identical to TRBD1. The CDR3 sequence is 16 residues long. Germline loops: CDR1 SGHTA, CDR2 FQGTGA. V was pared by 1 base and J by 6 bases, with 6 bases of the junction left unmatched. The chain's CDR3 is CASSLRGQGSAGELFF. In DNA, the CDR3 is TGTGCCAGCAGCTTAAGGGGACAGGGATCGGCCGGGGAGCTGTTTTTT.

The chain uses TRBV19 and TRBJ1-5, with TRBD1 matching over 10 bases. This CDR3 spans 16 amino acids. V shed 7 bases and J 4 bases; nucleotides not matched to a gene: 10. Germline-derived CDR1 and CDR2 are LNHDA and SQIVND (reference sequence). In DNA form, the CDR3 reads TGTGCCAGTAATCAACCCCGGACAGGGGGAAATCAGCCCCAGCATTTT. Residues: CASNQPRTGGNQPQHF.

The J gene is TRBJ2-3, the V gene TRBV6-4; D remains ambiguous. Trimming left V 4 bases short and J 2 bases short, with 7 bases between. CDR1 and CDR2 (germline): MRHNA, SNTAGT. The CDR3 loop spans 13 amino acids. CDR3 DNA: TGTGCCAGCAGTGGGCAGCCCACAGATACGCAGTATTTT. Its protein product is CASSGQPTDTQYF.

Here the CDR3 reads CASSPLGQENTEAFF. The CDR3, as DNA: TGTGCCAGCAGTCCCCTCGGACAGGAGAACACTGAAGCTTTCTTT. This chain connects TRBV28 to TRBJ1-1; 7 positions agree with TRBD1. In germline, CDR1 is MDHEN, CDR2 SYDVKM. V gave up 5 bases and J gave up 1 base; unmatched junction bases: 7. The CDR3 is 15 amino acids.

The V and J genes are TRBV5-4 and TRBJ2-7, with a weak D call TRBD1 (6 bases). V lost 4 bases and J lost 3, with 11 bases in between. Germline CDR1 is SGHNT and CDR2 is YYREEE (reference sequence). The CDR3 is made up of 13 amino acids. CDR3 DNA sequence: TGTGCCAGCAGCGCACAGGGTCTCTACGAGCAGTACTTC. It specifies CASSAQGLYEQYF.

This chain uses TRBV11-3 with TRBJ1-2; possibly TRBD1 for D (5 bases). Germline lookup yields CDR1 SGHNT and CDR2 YENEEA. V lost 0 bases, J lost 5 bases, and 7 bases lay in between. The length of the CDR3 is 13 residues. This CDR3 is CASSLDRVYGYTF. In nucleotides, the CDR3 is TGTGCCAGCAGCTTAGACAGGGTGTATGGCTACACCTTC.

There are a few counts of this clone. The rearrangement uses TRBV5-1 and TRBJ2-1, with D perhaps matching TRBD1 (6 bases). This CDR3 is 13 amino acids long. Deletions cut 1 base from V and 4 bases from J, with 6 bases between. Germline CDR1 SGHRS, CDR2 YFSETQ. The CDR3 DNA follows: TGCGCCAGCAGCTTGACAGGGTACAATGAGCAGTTCTTC. It translates to CASSLTGYNEQFF.

The rearrangement joins TRBV5-6 to TRBJ1-2; D uncertain. V lost 5 bases, J lost 1 base, and 12 bases lay in between. The CDR3 totals 14 residues. Germline V CDR1 and CDR2: SGHDT, YYEEEE. DNA for the CDR3: TGTGCCAGCAGTCGGACTGAAGTTAACTATGGCTACACCTTC. This encodes CASSRTEVNYGYTF.

In this sample, this clone turned up a few times. The chain joins TRBV28 to TRBJ2-2; 8 nucleotides align to TRBD2. CDR3 length: 17 residues. The trim removed 2 bases at V and 4 bases at J, leaving 9 bases unmatched. Per the germline V gene, CDR1 is MDHEN and CDR2 is SYDVKM. The CDR3 DNA reads TGTGCCAGCAGTTTACCCCGGGCGGGAGGAAGCACCGGGGAGCTGTTTTTT. It codes for CASSLPRAGGSTGELFF.

This clone was seen just once. This rearrangement joins TRBV5-6 to TRBJ2-1; TRBD2 aligns across 10 bases. V shed 4 bases and J 3 bases; nucleotides not matched to a gene: 13. Germline loops: CDR1 SGHDT, CDR2 YYEEEE. The CDR3 has 18 amino acids. Here the CDR3 DNA reads TGTGCCAGCAGCCCCCTCCCTAGCGGGAGTTATCTCTACAATGAGCAGTTCTTC. Protein product: CASSPLPSGSYLYNEQFF. The variable domain in full, with the rest retrieved from reference TRBV5-6 and TRBJ2-1, is DAGVTQSPTHLIKTRGQQVTLRCSPKSGHDTVSWYQQALGQGPQFIFQYYEEEERQRGNFPDRFSGHQFPNYSSELNVNALLLGDSALYLCASSPLPSGSYLYNEQFFGPGTRLTVL.

The chain couples TRBV18 to TRBJ2-1, with TRBD2 as a possible D gene (7 bases). The CDR3 spans 16 residues. Trimming removed 3 bases at V and 6 bases at J, with 18 bases between. Germline V gene sequence: CDR1 KGHSH, CDR2 LQKENI. The CDR3 region has the DNA TGTGCCAGCTCACCTCTAAACGGGGGGCCCGGCAATGAGCAGTTCTTC. Residues: CASSPLNGGPGNEQFF.

The rearrangement joins TRBV2 to TRBJ1-2; D is undetermined. The CDR3 is 12 residues long. Trimming cost V 6 bases and J 4 bases, with 9 bases left between them. In germline, CDR1 is SNHLY, CDR2 FYNNEI. The CDR3 DNA is TGTGCCAGCAGCGCTCAGTCCTATGGCTACACCTTC. Translation gives CASSAQSYGYTF.

The table lists this clone with a count of one. The chain links TRBV10-3 to TRBJ1-5, with a tentative D call TRBD1 (5 bases). This CDR3 spans 14 amino acids. From germline, CDR1 is ENHRY and CDR2 SYGVKD. Trimming left V 2 bases short and J 3 bases short, with 8 bases between. The DNA of the CDR3 is TGTGCCATCAGTGAGGGGGGACCCAATCAGCCCCAGCATTTT. Translating it yields CAISEGGPNQPQHF.

The chain recombines TRBV28 with TRBJ2-1; D call uncertain. Trimming cost V 1 base and J 9 bases, with 13 bases left between them. This CDR3 has 14 residues. Germline-derived CDR1 and CDR2 are MDHEN and SYDVKM. CDR3 amino acids: CASSLFVGYREQFF. In DNA form, the CDR3 reads TGTGCCAGCAGTTTATTTGTCGGCTACCGTGAGCAGTTCTTC.

The chain links TRBV11-2 to TRBJ1-1; TRBD1 aligns across 7 bases. J was trimmed by 5 bases and V by 3 bases; bases with no gene match: 6. The CDR3 loop spans 14 amino acids. Germline values: CDR1 SGHAT, CDR2 FQNNGV. In nucleotides, the CDR3 is TGTGCCAGCAGCTTTTACAGGGGAGAGACTGAAGCTTTCTTT. Amino acid sequence: CASSFYRGETEAFF. The full variable domain, completed using reference TRBV11-2 and TRBJ1-1, is EAGVAQSPRYKIIEKRQSVAFWCNPISGHATLYWYQQILGQGPKLLIQFQNNGVVDDSQLPKDRFSAERLKGVDSTLKIQPAKLEDSAVYLCASSFYRGETEAFFGQGTRLTVV.

The chain combines TRBV3-1 (or the pseudogene TRBV3-2) with TRBJ1-1; the D is unclear. Germline V gene sequence: CDR1 LGHDT, CDR2 YNNKEL (reference sequence). The V and J ends lost 3 bases and 0 bases respectively, with 2 bases between them. The CDR3 is 12 residues long. The chain's CDR3 is CASSHMNTEAFF. The CDR3 DNA reads TGTGCCAGCAGCCATATGAACACTGAAGCTTTCTTT.

The chain couples TRBV2 to TRBJ1-5; D may be TRBD1 (6 bases). Germline V CDR1 and CDR2: SNHLY, FYNNEI. The CDR3 length is 15 residues. Trimming shortened V by 3 bases and J by 8 bases, and 17 bases separated the two germline ends. DNA of the CDR3: TGTGCCAGCAGTGACCCGTTGAGGGGGAGGAAGCCCCAGCATTTT. It codes for CASSDPLRGRKPQHF.

The genes are TRBV3-1 (or the pseudogene TRBV3-2) and TRBJ2-5, with 7 positions matching TRBD2. The germline V gene encodes CDR1 LGHDT and CDR2 YNNKEL (reference sequence). V lost 4 bases to trimming and J lost 0 bases; unmatched junction nucleotides: 8. The CDR3 sequence is 16 residues long. DNA of the CDR3: TGTGCCAGCAGCCCTTACGGGCTAGCGGACCAAGAGACCCAGTACTTC. It specifies CASSPYGLADQETQYF.

The V call is TRBV18, the J call TRBJ2-1; D possibly uses TRBD1 or TRBD2 (6 bases each). Between the trimmed V and J ends, which lost 6 bases and 7 bases, there was a span of 22 bases. Germline V gene data show CDR1 as KGHSH and CDR2 as LQKENI. This CDR3 is built from 16 residues. CDR3 in amino acids: CASSRLTGSGRNEQFF. The CDR3 coding sequence is TGTGCCAGCTCGCGTCTTACAGGGTCCGGGAGAAATGAGCAGTTCTTC.

The chain uses TRBV7-6 and TRBJ2-7; no clear D gene. Germline V gene sequence: CDR1 SGHVS, CDR2 FNYEAQ. V was trimmed by 3 bases and J by 1 base, leaving 13 bases between them. The CDR3 has 15 amino acids. As DNA, the CDR3 is TGTGCCAGCAGCTTGAGGTCGACAACTTCCTACGAGCAGTACTTC. The encoded protein is CASSLRSTTSYEQYF.